This T cell receptor (beta chain) was recorded in a study of human T cells and chemical hapten exposure listed by TCRdb under 2021. General notes on the study: For sensitization, 2% DPC in acetone was applied to a roughly 2 cm by roughly 2 cm area of upper inner arm skin. Throughout the study period of 20 to 25 weeks, patients also received therapeutic DPC doses to the scalp every week. Patch testing was done on the upper back using Finn chambers containing 0.01% DPC, and results were scored after 6 days according to International Contact Dermatitis Research Group standards. The mostly female patient cohort included alopecia areata with under or over 50% scalp involvement, alopecia totalis and alopecia universalis. Libraries were pooled for sequencing, and variation in per-sample TCR yields was attributed mainly to small differences in library volumes within the pool. This study followed changes in the peripheral blood TCR repertoire in vivo during primary and secondary sensitization of alopecia patients to the hapten diphenylcyclopropenone (DPC). Blood samples were taken from patients before sensitization (week 0) and then at 2, 6 and about 24 weeks after DPC sensitization. For TCR sequencing, blood came from approximately 29 alopecia patients at anywhere from one to four time points (pre-sensitization, 2, 6 and 24 weeks).

Between the V and J ends, shortened by 0 bases and 5 bases respectively, the junction contains 10 bases. CDR1 and CDR2 (SEHNR, FQNEAQ) derive from the germline V gene (reference sequence). From cysteine to phenylalanine, the CDR3 is 15 amino acids long. The sequence is cut down to CDR3 DNA, 45 bases in frame from base 1. A remark on this clonotype: Its target antigen remains unknown. No quality values exist for individual bases; no much larger clone is one base distant.

Libraries came from RACE. The listed sequencing device is NextSeq 500. During library preparation, unique molecular identifiers were attached to individual cDNA molecules so that TCRs could be counted in a quantitative, reproducible way. Each blood RNA sample was used to sequence both TCR alpha and TCR beta chains. The original pipeline was this. The median number of TCRs per sample was approximately 93,000, ranging from 23,224 to 690,600. V, J and CDR3 annotation of the TCR reads was performed with the Decombinator software suite. For the PS versus PT1 abundance plots, all samples were subsampled to the same number of TCRs (28,000). TCRs were defined as expanded if absent before sensitization and observed at least eight times at the 2-week time point. Clones were called with MiXCR by TCRdb after fastp trimmed the public reads at Q25, and only in-frame beta chains were retained. Identical CDR3 protein sequences are pooled into one entry, listed with their most common genes and DNA. The V and J calls follow TCRdb's processing rather than the paper's. In this sample the table shows over 55,000 distinct CDR3 sequences, approximately 10% of which occur a single time. The ten most abundant clones make up roughly 8.8% of the sample.

The label giving this sample's time point can be read as: pre-sensitization, week 0. This specimen's treatment or condition label, per the study, means: therapeutic diphenylcyclopropenone sensitization with weekly scalp DPC. At each patch-test visit, blood was drawn before the patch test was applied. To be eligible, patients had to be aged 18 to 70, diagnosed with alopecia and judged suitable for DPC therapy, while pregnant patients were excluded. Unfractionated whole blood was collected in Tempus Blood RNA tubes, and total RNA was extracted from that blood. Broad study findings and their caveats: The number of PT1 expanded TCRs positively correlated with patch test score, significant at thresholds 8, 16 and 32 but not 4. Expanded TCRs formed significantly more large CDR3 similarity clusters than pre-sensitization or healthy control sets, consistent with antigen-driven responses. Because every patient had alopecia, a presumed autoimmune disease, the patients' immune response might differ from that of healthy individuals. After repeated subsampling, changes were observed in the strength of the expansion versus patch-test correlation and in the threshold at which the correlation became significant. No change with DPC sensitization was found in the number of TCRs above 1 in 1000 frequency, and no evidence of global repertoire structure alterations was found.

The sequenced sample was whole blood, obtained in connection with sensitization to the hapten diphenylcyclopropenone (DPC). The rearranged chain carries TRBV7-9 and TRBJ1-4; TRBD1 is a possible D gene, resting on 6 matching bases. This receptor was obtained from a man aged 40-50 years with alopecia areata. Some clones in this sample may be carry-over from other donors' samples. Here is the DNA: TGTGCCAGCAGCTTAGCGGTGGGGACAAATGAAAAACTGTTTTTT. Its protein reads: CASSLAVGTNEKLFF.